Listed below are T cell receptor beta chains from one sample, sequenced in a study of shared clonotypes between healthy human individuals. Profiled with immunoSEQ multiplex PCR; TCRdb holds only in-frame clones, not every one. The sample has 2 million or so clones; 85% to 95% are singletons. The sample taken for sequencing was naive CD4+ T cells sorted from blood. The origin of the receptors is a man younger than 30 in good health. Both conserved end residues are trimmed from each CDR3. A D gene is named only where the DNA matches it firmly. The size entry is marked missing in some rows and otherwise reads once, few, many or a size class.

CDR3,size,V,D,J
ASSAGGRGLRKLF,-,TRBV25-1,TRBD1,TRBJ1-4
ASSWDSNLYEQY,-,TRBV6-6,-,TRBJ2-7
ASRLGQEVHEQY,once,TRBV7-9,TRBD1,TRBJ2-7
ASSPVGTASYEQY,once,TRBV18,TRBD1,TRBJ2-7
ASSPALPGTASYEQY,-,TRBV28,TRBD1,TRBJ2-7
ASSLFREGEKLF,-,TRBV7-2,-,TRBJ1-4
ASSSGQGAYGYT,-,TRBV27,TRBD1,TRBJ1-2
AWSGGLNIQY,-,TRBV30,-,TRBJ2-4
ASSLLSSGANVLT,few,TRBV7-2,-,TRBJ2-6
ASSRQRDYSGNTIY,-,TRBV19,-,TRBJ1-3
SARRENEQF,-,TRBV20-1,-,TRBJ2-1
ATSIGVSGNEKLF,-,TRBV15,-,TRBJ1-4
GYSRERTEAF,-,TRBV28,-,TRBJ1-1
ASSSRAKGLETQY,-,TRBV28,-,TRBJ2-5
ASPALAANYGYT,-,TRBV6-5,-,TRBJ1-2
ASSSPSGLQY,-,TRBV28,-,TRBJ2-3
AMPPDSYEQY,once,TRBV10-3,-,TRBJ2-7
ASSFEGVHVADTQY,-,TRBV11-2,-,TRBJ2-3
AIRTSGAYNEQF,-,TRBV10-3,TRBD2,TRBJ2-1
ASSLNYEQY,-,TRBV11-2,-,TRBJ2-7
ASSKTRTGTSEAF,few,TRBV6-5,-,TRBJ1-1
ASSDRDRAIGTQY,-,TRBV7-2,TRBD1,TRBJ2-3
ASSLRQSSGNTIY,-,TRBV28,-,TRBJ1-3
ATSRDRTVNEKLF,-,TRBV15,-,TRBJ1-4
ASSLGGLAGFAGELF,-,TRBV28,TRBD2,TRBJ2-2
ASSQLAGVSQETQY,-,TRBV14,TRBD2,TRBJ2-5
ASMGNTDTQY,-,TRBV7-2,-,TRBJ2-3
ASSHDRASGNTIY,-,TRBV2,TRBD1,TRBJ1-3
AISEQGGGTEAF,-,TRBV10-3,-,TRBJ1-1
ASTRPGEQY,-,TRBV6-7,-,TRBJ2-7
ASSFRVFQY,-,TRBV5-1,-,TRBJ2-5
ASSPFETSYSTDTQY,-,TRBV18,TRBD2,TRBJ2-3
ASSLDPGAYNYGYT,-,TRBV5-6,-,TRBJ1-2
ASSESVGQGSYEQY,-,TRBV10-1,TRBD1,TRBJ2-7
ASSPEPSSGNTIY,-,TRBV9,-,TRBJ1-3
SAPTSGSWY,-,TRBV20-1,TRBD2,TRBJ2-3
ASSRDPGTGELF,-,TRBV5-4,-,TRBJ2-2
ASSSGQGITDTQY,-,TRBV7-9,TRBD1,TRBJ2-3
ASSLRTGPGAGYT,-,TRBV5-4,TRBD1,TRBJ1-2
ASSISGGRQETQY,many,TRBV5-1,TRBD2,TRBJ2-5
ASSSTPGATPYT,-,TRBV6-5,-,TRBJ1-2
AIGGGASGTMGDEQF,-,TRBV10-3,TRBD2,TRBJ2-1
ASSLDRDTEAF,once,TRBV5-1,-,TRBJ1-1
ASSETGTGGNEQF,once,TRBV2,TRBD1,TRBJ2-1
ASSLAGLAGKETQY,-,TRBV5-4,TRBD2,TRBJ2-5
ASSTATMNTEAF,-,TRBV28,-,TRBJ1-1
ASSSTEFATNEKLF,-,TRBV7-9,-,TRBJ1-4
SVASGTGVRTGELF,-,TRBV29-1,TRBD1,TRBJ2-2
ASSQDRQGFQPQH,-,TRBV4-1,-,TRBJ1-5
ASSLRGDTGELF,-,TRBV5-1,-,TRBJ2-2
ASSQDSYTQY,-,TRBV7-2,-,TRBJ2-3
ASKLGDLGEQY,-,TRBV6-6,-,TRBJ2-7
ASSPGQGSDTQY,-,TRBV5-1,TRBD1,TRBJ2-3
ASSAVAANTEAF,-,TRBV9,-,TRBJ1-1
ASSRRGDGETQY,-,TRBV9,-,TRBJ2-5
ASNPGWGTDTQY,-,TRBV5-1,-,TRBJ2-3
ASSPWKGTGASYGYT,-,TRBV5-1,TRBD1,TRBJ1-2
ASSETRRNTGELF,-,TRBV2,-,TRBJ2-2